This T cell receptor beta chain came from a study of T cell responses to AZD1222 COVID-19 vaccine. Only in-frame clones appear in the TCRdb table, and some are missing; sequencing was by immunoSEQ multiplex PCR. The table lists just under 90,000 clones, about 88% of them singletons, with 5% to 6% in the top ten. About this clone: Its specificity is unknown.

Whole-study results and caveats: With two AZD1222 doses given, Spike-specific TCR breadth and depth both rose. A reported finding is that nearly half of spike-specific TCRs target unmutated variant regions. Baseline seropositivity occurred in only 5 to 7 AZD1222 recipients. Clonal diversity may have been underestimated in mostly white British donors.

The germline V gene has CDR1 SGHRS and CDR2 YFSETQ. This CDR3 is built from 14 residues. The ends lost 6 bases at V and 8 bases at J; junction bases unmatched: 9. The clonotype comes from an adult who received the AZD1222 COVID-19 vaccine. The chain carries TRBV5-1 and TRBJ1-4; TRBD1 aligns across 8 bases. Sequenced here: peripheral blood, sampled 28 days after the second AZD1222 dose. CDR3 amino acids: CASKLGQGAEKLFF. CDR3 DNA sequence: TGCGCCAGCAAATTAGGCCAGGGGGCCGAAAAACTGTTTTTT.